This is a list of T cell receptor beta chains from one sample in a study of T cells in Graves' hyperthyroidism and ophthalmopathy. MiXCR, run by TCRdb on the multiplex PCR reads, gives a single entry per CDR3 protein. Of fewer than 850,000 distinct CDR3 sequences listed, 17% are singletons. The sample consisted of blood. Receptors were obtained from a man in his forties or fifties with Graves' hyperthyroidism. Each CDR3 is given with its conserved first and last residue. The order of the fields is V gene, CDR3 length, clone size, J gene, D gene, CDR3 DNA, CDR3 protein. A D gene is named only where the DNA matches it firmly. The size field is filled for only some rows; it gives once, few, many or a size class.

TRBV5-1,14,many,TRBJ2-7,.,TGCGCCAGCGGCATGCAGGGGGGAGGCTACGAGCAGTACTTC,CASGMQGGGYEQYF
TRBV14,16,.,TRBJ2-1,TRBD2,TGTGCCAGCAGCCAAGAAACTAGCGGGAGAGGCAATGAGCAGTTCTTC,CASSQETSGRGNEQFF
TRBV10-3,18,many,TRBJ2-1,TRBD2,TGTGCCATCAGTGATCCGGGACTAGCGGGAGAATCCTACAATGAGCAGTTCTTC,CAISDPGLAGESYNEQFF
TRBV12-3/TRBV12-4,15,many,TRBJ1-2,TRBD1,TGTGCCAGCAGTTCCTCGGGACAGGGGAACTATGGCTACACCTTC,CASSSSGQGNYGYTF
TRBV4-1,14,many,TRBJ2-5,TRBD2,TGCGCCAGCAGCCGCCCCGGGCGGGGGGAGACCCAGTACTTC,CASSRPGRGETQYF
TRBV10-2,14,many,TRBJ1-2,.,TGCGCCAGCAGTGAGGGCAGTGAGTACTATGGCTACACCTTC,CASSEGSEYYGYTF
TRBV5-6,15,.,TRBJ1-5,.,TGTGCCAGCAGCTTACAAGGAATTAGCAATCAGCCCCAGCATTTT,CASSLQGISNQPQHF
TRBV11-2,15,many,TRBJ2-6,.,TGTGCCAGCAGCAAACAGATGACTGGGGCCAACGTCCTGACTTTC,CASSKQMTGANVLTF
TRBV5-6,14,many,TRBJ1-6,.,TGTGCCAGCAGCAGGCGGGGTGGCAATTCACCCCTCCACTTT,CASSRRGGNSPLHF
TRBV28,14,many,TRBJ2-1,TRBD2,TGTGCCAGCAGTTTTTATAGCGGGAGCAATGAGCAGTTCTTC,CASSFYSGSNEQFF
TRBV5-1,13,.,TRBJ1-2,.,TGCGCCAGCAGCCCCGCCCAAGACAATGGCTACACCTTC,CASSPAQDNGYTF
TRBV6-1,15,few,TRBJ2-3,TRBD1,TGTGCCAGCAGTTTACAGGGGCAGGGGACAGATACGCAGTATTTT,CASSLQGQGTDTQYF
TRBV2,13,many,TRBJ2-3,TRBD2,TGTGCCGTCTCCGGGAGGCTCGCAGATACGCAGTATTTT,CAVSGRLADTQYF
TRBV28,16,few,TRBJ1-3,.,TGTGCCAGCCATCAAACGGGGGGGTTATCTGGAAACACCATATATTTT,CASHQTGGLSGNTIYF
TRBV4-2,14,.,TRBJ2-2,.,TGTGCCAGCAGCCAAGGAGAGATTACCGGGGAGCTGTTTTTT,CASSQGEITGELFF
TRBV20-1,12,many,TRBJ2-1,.,TGCAGTGCTAGAGGCTCCTACAATGAGCAGTTCTTC,CSARGSYNEQFF
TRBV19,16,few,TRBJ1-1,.,TGTGCCAGTAGTATAACCACCTGGGGGTTAAACACTGAAGCTTTCTTT,CASSITTWGLNTEAFF
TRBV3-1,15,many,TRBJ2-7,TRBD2,TGTGCCAGCAGCCAGCCGGGAGGGGCCAACTACGAGCAGTACTTC,CASSQPGGANYEQYF
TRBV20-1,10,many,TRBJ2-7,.,TGCAGTGCCTCCTTCGTACAGGAGTACTTC,CSASFVQEYF
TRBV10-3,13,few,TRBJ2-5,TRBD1,TGTGCCATCAACGACAGGGCCCAAGAGACCCAGTACTTC,CAINDRAQETQYF
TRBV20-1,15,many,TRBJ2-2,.,TGCAGTGCTCCACAGGGAGGACGGGACACCGGGGAGCTGTTTTTT,CSAPQGGRDTGELFF
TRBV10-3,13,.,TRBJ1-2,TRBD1,TGTGCCATCGGGGGCAGGGACAGTAGCGGCTACACCTTC,CAIGGRDSSGYTF
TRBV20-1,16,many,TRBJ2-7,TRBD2,TGCAGTGCTAGACTTCCCGGGACTAGCGGGAGTGGCGAGCAGTACTTC,CSARLPGTSGSGEQYF
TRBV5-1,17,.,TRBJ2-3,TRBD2,TGCGCCAGCAGTCTAGCAGCGGGAGGGCCTGTTGGTGATACGCAGTATTTT,CASSLAAGGPVGDTQYF
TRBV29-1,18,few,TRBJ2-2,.,TGCAGCGTCGTCAGGCCGTCAAGCAGAACTCGAAACACCGGGGAGCTGTTTTTT,CSVVRPSSRTRNTGELFF
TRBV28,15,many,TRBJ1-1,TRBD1,TGTGCCAGCCGGGCCCTTGACAGGGGGCTTACTGAAGCTTTCTTT,CASRALDRGLTEAFF
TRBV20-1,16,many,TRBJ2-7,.,TGCAGTGCTAGACCCCCCCCAGAGACCCCAACCTACGAGCAGTACTTC,CSARPPPETPTYEQYF
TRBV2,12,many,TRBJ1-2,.,TGTGCCAGCAGTGATTTGGGGGAGGGCTACACCTTC,CASSDLGEGYTF
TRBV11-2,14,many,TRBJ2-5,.,TGTGCCAGCAGCTTACGCATGGGTAGGGAGACCCAGTACTTC,CASSLRMGRETQYF
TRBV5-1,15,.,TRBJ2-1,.,TGCGCCAGCAGCTTGTCAGGGCTCCTGGGGAATGAGCAGTTCTTC,CASSLSGLLGNEQFF
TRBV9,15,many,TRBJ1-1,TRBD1,TGTGCCAGCAGCACATTGGGACAGGTGAACACTGAAGCTTTCTTT,CASSTLGQVNTEAFF
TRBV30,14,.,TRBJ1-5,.,TGTGCCTGGAGTTACGGGGGGGCTGGACAGCCCCAGCATTTT,CAWSYGGAGQPQHF
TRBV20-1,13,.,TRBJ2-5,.,TGCAGTGCTAGAGATGTTAGGGCAGAGACCCAGTACTTC,CSARDVRAETQYF
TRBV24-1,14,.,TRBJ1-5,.,TGTGCCACCAGTGATTTGCAAATAGGACAGCCCCAGCATTTT,CATSDLQIGQPQHF
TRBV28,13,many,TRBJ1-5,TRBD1,TGTGCCAGCAGTGACAGGGAGGGCCAGCCCCAGCATTTT,CASSDREGQPQHF
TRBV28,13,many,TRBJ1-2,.,TGTGCCAGCAGTTTCTACCCGCATAATGGCTACACCTTC,CASSFYPHNGYTF
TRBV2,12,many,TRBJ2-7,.,TGTGCCAGCAAGTGGAGGGTTGACGAGCAGTACTTC,CASKWRVDEQYF
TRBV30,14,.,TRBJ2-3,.,TGTGCCTGGATCCGCTTAGGCGGCACAGATACGCAGTATTTT,CAWIRLGGTDTQYF
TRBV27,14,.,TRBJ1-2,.,TGTGCCAGCGGTTCTCAGGACACCTCCTATGGCTACACCTTC,CASGSQDTSYGYTF
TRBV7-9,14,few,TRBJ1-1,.,TGTGCCAGCAGCTTAGGCAGCCGGGGCACTGAAGCTTTCTTT,CASSLGSRGTEAFF
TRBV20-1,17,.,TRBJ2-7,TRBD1,TGCAGTGCTAGAGGCTCTGGGACAGGGAAGAGCTCCTACGAGCAGTACTTC,CSARGSGTGKSSYEQYF
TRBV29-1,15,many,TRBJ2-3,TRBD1,TGCAGCGTTGACTTCACCGGGACAGTCACAGATACGCAGTATTTT,CSVDFTGTVTDTQYF
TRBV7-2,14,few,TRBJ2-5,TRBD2,TGTGCCAGCAGCTTAGTTTGGGGGGGGGAGACCCAGTACTTC,CASSLVWGGETQYF
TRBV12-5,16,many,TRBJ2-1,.,TGTGCTAGTGGTTTGGGGACAGCCACCACCTACAATGAGCAGTTCTTC,CASGLGTATTYNEQFF
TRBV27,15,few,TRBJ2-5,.,TGTGCCAGCAGTTTCATCCGGGACCCCGAAGAGACCCAGTACTTC,CASSFIRDPEETQYF
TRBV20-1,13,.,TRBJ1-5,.,TGCAGTGTCGGACAGAATAGCAATCAGCCCCAGCATTTT,CSVGQNSNQPQHF
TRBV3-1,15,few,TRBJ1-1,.,TGTGCCAGCAGCCCTCCCCTGGTGGCGAACACTGAAGCTTTCTTT,CASSPPLVANTEAFF
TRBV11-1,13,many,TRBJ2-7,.,TGTGCCAGCCAAAGGGTTGGTGGGAGGGAGCAGTACTTC,CASQRVGGREQYF
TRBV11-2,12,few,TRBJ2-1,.,TGTGCCAGCTCCGAGGGGGGAGATGAGCAGTTCTTC,CASSEGGDEQFF
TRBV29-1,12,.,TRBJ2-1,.,TGCAGCGTTGGGGCCCAGGGTAATGAGCAGTTCTTC,CSVGAQGNEQFF
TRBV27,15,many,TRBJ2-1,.,TGTGCCAGCAGTTTATCGCCGGGCTCCTACAATGAGCAGTTCTTC,CASSLSPGSYNEQFF
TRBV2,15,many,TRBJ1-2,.,TGTGCCAGCAGTGAATTGAACGGGGGAGAGAATGGCTACACCTTC,CASSELNGGENGYTF
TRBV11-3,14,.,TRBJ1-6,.,TGTGCCAGCAGCTTAGGGTCTTACGGTTCACCCCTCCACTTT,CASSLGSYGSPLHF